A selection of T cell receptor beta chains follows, all from one sample in a study of patients and donors after allogeneic stem cell transplantation. MiXCR, applied by TCRdb to the RT-PCR reads, yields one record per CDR3 protein. The data hold 400,000 to 500,000 distinct CDR3 sequences, with about a sixth observed a single time. The sequenced sample consisted of blood, either unsorted or a sorted T cell fraction (not recorded which). Every receptor here comes from a human donor who was either an allogeneic HSCT recipient or a stem cell or donor lymphocyte infusion donor (not recorded which). It is not recorded whose cells these are; they may come from a transplant donor. Each CDR3 is given with its conserved first and last residue. The D gene is left open where the match is weak. The size of a clone is reported for some rows only, either as once, few or many, or as a class for expanded clones.

v_call	clone_size	j_call	d_call	cdr3_aa	cdr3_nt
TRBV12-3/TRBV12-4	few	TRBJ2-7	NA	CASSLVTAFYEQYF	TGTGCCAGCAGTTTGGTGACAGCTTTCTACGAGCAGTACTTC
TRBV12-3/TRBV12-4	few	TRBJ2-2	TRBD2	CASSFTSGRKAGELFF	TGTGCCAGCAGTTTTACTAGCGGGAGGAAGGCCGGGGAGCTGTTTTTT
TRBV24-1	NA	TRBJ1-2	NA	CATSDPGVPSGGYTF	TGTGCCACCAGTGATCCGGGGGTCCCGAGTGGTGGCTACACCTTC
TRBV6-2/TRBV6-3	few	TRBJ2-1	NA	CASINRELDNEQFF	TGTGCCAGCATTAACCGGGAACTAGACAATGAGCAGTTCTTC
TRBV21-1	NA	TRBJ2-3	NA	CASSPGGGAGRDTQYF	TGTGCCAGCAGCCCGGGGGGAGGGGCGGGTCGAGATACGCAGTATTTT
TRBV4-3	NA	TRBJ1-2	NA	CASSHNGGGPYGYTF	TGCGCCAGCAGCCACAACGGGGGGGGGCCCTATGGCTACACCTTC
TRBV6-1	NA	TRBJ2-1	TRBD1	CASSEPFRGSGYEQFF	TGTGCCAGCAGTGAACCTTTCAGGGGGAGTGGCTATGAGCAGTTCTTC
TRBV4-1	few	TRBJ2-3	NA	CASSPRALLTDTQYF	TGCGCCAGCAGCCCCAGGGCCTTATTGACAGATACGCAGTATTTT
TRBV14	few	TRBJ1-4	TRBD1	CASSPQRDRANEKLFF	TGTGCCAGCAGCCCCCAGAGGGACAGGGCTAATGAAAAACTGTTTTTT
TRBV6-2/TRBV6-3	few	TRBJ2-7	NA	CASQRGGGNSYEQYF	TGTGCCAGCCAACGAGGAGGGGGGAACTCCTACGAGCAGTACTTC
TRBV7-3	few	TRBJ1-1	NA	CASSPGPGLYTEAFF	TGTGCCAGCAGCCCCGGCCCAGGGCTGTACACTGAAGCTTTCTTT
TRBV12-3/TRBV12-4	many	TRBJ1-1	NA	CASSPGKGRDEAFF	TGTGCCAGCAGCCCCGGGAAGGGCAGAGATGAAGCTTTCTTT
TRBV20-1	few	TRBJ1-1	NA	CSARWKVDSEAFF	TGCAGTGCTAGGTGGAAGGTGGACAGTGAAGCTTTCTTT
TRBV27	NA	TRBJ2-7	NA	CASGDSKGSAEQYF	TGTGCCAGCGGTGATTCGAAGGGTTCGGCCGAGCAGTACTTC
TRBV12-3/TRBV12-4	many	TRBJ2-7	NA	CASSLEGGQGIF	TGTGCCAGCAGTTTAGAGGGCGGGCAGGGGATCTTC
TRBV12-3/TRBV12-4	many	TRBJ1-2	NA	CASRQGPYGYTF	TGTGCCAGCAGGCAGGGCCCCTATGGCTACACCTTC
TRBV25-1	NA	TRBJ2-3	NA	CASSERVQADTQYF	TGTGCCAGCAGTGAGAGGGTGCAAGCAGATACGCAGTATTTT
TRBV12-3/TRBV12-4	NA	TRBJ2-3	NA	CAPEGDKDTQYF	TGTGCCCCGGAGGGGGATAAAGATACGCAGTATTTT
TRBV27	few	TRBJ2-7	NA	CASSLTVTYEQYF	TGTGCCAGCAGTCTGACAGTTACCTACGAGCAGTACTTC
TRBV20-1	few	TRBJ2-5	TRBD2	CSATGLAGGSQETQYF	TGCAGTGCGACGGGACTAGCGGGAGGGTCGCAAGAGACCCAGTACTTC
TRBV5-1	many	TRBJ1-4	NA	CASSLARGSGTEEKLFF	TGCGCCAGCAGCTTGGCTCGGGGATCTGGGACGGAGGAAAAACTGTTTTTT
TRBV5-1	many	TRBJ2-2	NA	CASSLRAGETGELFF	TGCGCCAGCAGCTTGAGGGCAGGGGAGACCGGGGAGCTGTTTTTT
TRBV2	few	TRBJ2-7	TRBD1	CASGRQGSRYEQYF	TGTGCCAGCGGGAGACAGGGAAGCCGCTACGAGCAGTACTTC
TRBV6-1	NA	TRBJ1-5	TRBD1	CASSRRQGAQPQHF	TGTGCCAGCAGTCGACGCCAGGGGGCCCAGCCCCAGCATTTT
TRBV20-1	NA	TRBJ2-7	NA	CSARRALAGVSYEQYF	TGCAGTGCTAGAAGGGCCCTGGCGGGTGTTTCCTACGAGCAGTACTTC
TRBV27	once	TRBJ1-1	NA	CASSSDQYGSSEAFF	TGTGCCAGCAGTTCCGACCAATACGGCAGCAGTGAAGCTTTCTTT
TRBV11-2	few	TRBJ1-6	NA	CASSLGYSNNSPLHF	TGTGCCAGCAGCTTAGGTTACAGTAATAATTCACCCCTCCACTTT
TRBV6-1	few	TRBJ2-3	NA	CASKDARTGTDTQYF	TGTGCCAGCAAGGACGCCCGTACGGGAACAGATACGCAGTATTTT
TRBV14	once	TRBJ2-7	NA	CASSLVNPAEQYF	TGTGCCAGCAGCCTCGTCAACCCTGCAGAGCAGTACTTC
TRBV5-1	few	TRBJ1-1	NA	CASSFDNLQAFF	TGCGCCAGCAGCTTCGACAATCTTCAAGCTTTCTTT
TRBV7-3	once	TRBJ2-3	NA	CASSLTFADTQYF	TGTGCCAGCAGCTTAACGTTCGCAGATACGCAGTATTTT
TRBV20-1	NA	TRBJ2-3	TRBD2	CSASSGGSTDTQYF	TGCAGTGCAAGTAGCGGGGGGAGCACAGATACGCAGTATTTT
TRBV9	few	TRBJ2-7	TRBD1	CASSVVRYRGAYEQYF	TGTGCCAGCAGCGTAGTGAGGTACAGGGGGGCCTACGAGCAGTACTTC
TRBV29-1	few	TRBJ2-7	TRBD2	CSVVGRYTYEQYF	TGCAGCGTCGTCGGGAGGTACACCTACGAGCAGTACTTC
TRBV12-3/TRBV12-4	once	TRBJ2-7	TRBD1	CASRKSGWDRIPYEQYF	TGTGCCAGCAGAAAAAGTGGATGGGACAGAATCCCCTACGAGCAGTACTTC
TRBV20-1	few	TRBJ1-6	NA	CSANRGGENSPLHF	TGCAGTGCCAACCGTGGGGGCGAAAATTCACCCCTCCACTTT
TRBV7-3	NA	TRBJ2-3	TRBD2	CASSSPRNTSGGFTDTQYF	TGTGCCAGCAGCTCCCCCCGAAATACTAGCGGGGGATTCACAGATACGCAGTATTTT
TRBV9	few	TRBJ2-5	NA	CASSQGRGLQETQYF	TGTGCCAGCTCCCAGGGGCGGGGACTCCAAGAGACCCAGTACTTC
TRBV7-2	few	TRBJ2-2	NA	CASSLGRPSGELFF	TGTGCCAGCAGCTTAGGGCGGCCTAGCGGGGAGCTGTTTTTT
TRBV7-8	few	TRBJ2-7	TRBD1	CASSLAPRTGGSEQYF	TGTGCCAGCAGCTTAGCCCCTCGGACAGGGGGCTCCGAGCAGTACTTC
TRBV5-1	many	TRBJ2-7	TRBD2	CASSLGLAGLYEQYF	TGCGCCAGCAGCTTGGGACTAGCGGGATTATACGAGCAGTACTTC
TRBV11-1	once	TRBJ2-1	TRBD2	CASSLGATSGRKDNEQFF	TGTGCCAGCAGCTTAGGAGCTACTAGCGGGAGAAAAGACAATGAGCAGTTCTTC
TRBV4-1	NA	TRBJ1-1	TRBD1	CASSHKKGQGGGTEAFF	TGCGCCAGCAGCCATAAAAAGGGACAGGGAGGGGGAACTGAAGCTTTCTTT
TRBV7-2	NA	TRBJ2-2	NA	CASSSGRGFDTGELFF	TGTGCCAGCAGCTCAGGTCGAGGTTTCGACACCGGGGAGCTGTTTTTT
TRBV7-9	few	TRBJ2-2	TRBD2	CASSSIGLAANTGELFF	TGTGCCAGCAGCTCGATTGGACTAGCGGCAAACACCGGGGAGCTGTTTTTT
TRBV4-3	NA	TRBJ2-6	TRBD2	CASSQGGISGANVLTF	TGCGCCAGCAGCCAGGGAGGGATCTCTGGGGCCAACGTCCTGACTTTC
TRBV20-1	few	TRBJ2-2	NA	CSAPGRPTGELFF	TGCAGTGCCCCGGGCAGACCCACCGGGGAGCTGTTTTTT
TRBV4-1	few	TRBJ2-7	NA	CASSQPDSNYEQYF	TGCGCCAGCAGCCAACCAGACAGTAACTACGAGCAGTACTTC
TRBV30	few	TRBJ2-2	NA	CAWSREHTGELFF	TGTGCCTGGAGCCGGGAGCACACCGGGGAGCTGTTTTTT
TRBV20-1	few	TRBJ2-1	TRBD2	CSARDTSGSSYNEQFF	TGCAGTGCTAGAGATACTAGCGGGAGCTCCTACAATGAGCAGTTCTTC
TRBV10-3	NA	TRBJ1-4	NA	CAISELGALELFF	TGTGCCATCAGTGAACTAGGGGCCTTGGAACTGTTTTTT
TRBV4-1	few	TRBJ2-7	TRBD1	CASSQAPDRTYEQYF	TGCGCCAGCAGCCAAGCCCCGGACAGGACCTACGAGCAGTACTTC
TRBV5-1	NA	TRBJ2-1	TRBD1	CASSLAGQGMNEQFF	TGCGCCAGCAGCTTGGCGGGACAGGGTATGAATGAGCAGTTCTTC
TRBV19	few	TRBJ2-7	NA	CASSIDSDKRTYEQYF	TGTGCCAGTAGTATAGATTCGGACAAGAGGACCTACGAGCAGTACTTC
TRBV20-1	many	TRBJ2-1	NA	CSARDFLVRNVYNEQFF	TGCAGTGCTAGAGATTTCCTAGTTCGGAATGTCTACAATGAGCAGTTCTTC
TRBV3-1	NA	TRBJ2-1	TRBD2	CASSQGTSPHEQFF	TGTGCCAGCAGCCAAGGGACTAGCCCCCATGAGCAGTTCTTC
TRBV11-2	NA	TRBJ2-1	TRBD2	CASSSRLAGRFLRNEQFF	TGTGCCAGCAGCTCGCGACTAGCGGGAAGGTTCCTTCGGAATGAGCAGTTCTTC
TRBV5-1	NA	TRBJ2-1	TRBD1	CASSFWETGKAYNEQFF	TGCGCCAGCAGCTTCTGGGAGACAGGGAAGGCCTACAATGAGCAGTTCTTC
TRBV7-6	NA	TRBJ1-2	TRBD1	CASSPPGQGGVGYTF	TGTGCCAGCAGCCCTCCGGGACAGGGCGGTGTTGGCTACACCTTC
TRBV7-9	NA	TRBJ2-7	NA	CASSLVDGGLHEQYF	TGTGCCAGCAGCTTAGTGGACGGGGGCCTCCACGAGCAGTACTTC